A single sample gave rise to the 22 T cell receptor beta chains below, sequenced in a study of cytomegalovirus exposure and HLA in healthy donors. Vbeta (60) and Jbeta (13) primers were used in the PCR. Assay: immunoSEQ multiplex PCR; the TCRdb copy retains only in-frame clones and omits some. The sample has roughly 290,000 clones; 75% to 90% are singletons. The sequenced sample consisted of PBMCs. The receptor set was obtained from a girl aged 2 to 9 in good health and CMV-seronegative.

The V and J genes are TRBV5-1 and TRBJ1-1, with D possibly being TRBD1 (5 bases). Germline V gene data show CDR1 as SGHRS and CDR2 as YFSETQ. This CDR3 contains 14 residues. Trimming pared 1 base from V and 6 bases from J, leaving 13 bases between. Here the CDR3 reads CASSLQGKGSEAFF. The CDR3 bases are TGCGCCAGCAGCTTGCAGGGAAAAGGGTCTGAAGCTTTCTTT.

The CDR3 loop reads CSVATLASGLTDTQYF. The CDR3 nucleotides read TGCAGCGTCGCCACCCTCGCTAGCGGTCTCACAGATACGCAGTATTTT. The rearrangement links TRBV29-1 to TRBJ2-3, with TRBD2 matching 7 bases. The CDR3 is 16 residues long. V was pared by 6 bases and J by 2 bases, with 14 bases of the junction left unmatched. Per the germline V gene, CDR1 is SQVTM and CDR2 is ANQGSEA.

This chain uses TRBV25-1 with TRBJ1-3; no definite D call. This CDR3 region has 15 residues. Germline V gene lookup returns CDR1 MGHDK and CDR2 SYGVNS. V lost 0 bases, J lost 0 bases, and 6 bases lay in between. The CDR3 sequence is CASSEYSLSGNTIYF. The CDR3 DNA sequence: TGTGCCAGCAGTGAATATAGTCTCTCTGGAAACACCATATATTTT.

This clone was seen once. The rearrangement links TRBV7-9 to TRBJ1-5; D might be TRBD1 (5 bases). The V end lost 2 bases, the J end lost 3 bases, and 11 bases lay between the germline ends. This CDR3 has 15 amino acids. Germline CDR1 is SEHNR and CDR2 is FQNEAQ (reference sequence). The CDR3 region is CASSLSGWDNQPQHF. CDR3 bases: TGTGCCAGCAGCTTATCAGGGTGGGACAATCAGCCCCAGCATTTT.

This clone occurred once. A junction boundary mismatches the germline segment, possibly from a read error. The chain recombines TRBV28 with TRBJ2-1, with 9 bases that match TRBD2. CDR3 length equals 13 residues. Germline lookup yields CDR1 MDHEN and CDR2 SYDVKM. This chain's CDR3 is CASRLTSGRHSVF. The CDR3 DNA reads TGTGCCAGCAGATTGACTAGCGGTAGACACTCGGTCTTC.

The CDR3 is CASRKQGVPEAFF. CDR3 DNA: TGTGCCAGCCGAAAACAGGGGGTTCCTGAAGCTTTCTTT. The chain recombines TRBV2 with TRBJ1-1, with 8 bases aligning to TRBD1. The J segment lost 6 bases and the V segment lost 8 bases, leaving 8 bases of the junction unmatched. The length of the CDR3 is 13 residues. The V gene's germline CDR1 is SNHLY and CDR2 FYNNEI.

This clone was counted once. The genes are TRBV7-9 and TRBJ2-3; no clear D. The germline CDR1 and CDR2 sequences are SEHNR and FQNEAQ (reference sequence). V dropped 1 base and J dropped 5 bases, with 10 bases sitting between them. The CDR3 has 14 residues. The CDR3 sequence is CASSLVGAGDTQYF. In nucleotides, the CDR3 is TGTGCCAGCAGCTTAGTTGGCGCAGGAGATACGCAGTATTTT.

The chain joins TRBV27 to TRBJ2-7; D is perhaps TRBD2 (6 bases). Trimming took 6 bases from V and 2 from J, leaving 14 bases between them. Germline V gene data show CDR1 as MNHEY and CDR2 as SMNVEV (reference sequence). This CDR3 comprises 14 residues. CDR3 bases: TGTGCCAGCAGCCCGTCGGGACTTACCTACGAGCAGTACTTC. This codes for CASSPSGLTYEQYF.

The rearrangement uses TRBV2 and TRBJ1-3, with no clear D. The V gene lost 5 bases and the J gene lost 0 bases, with 5 bases spanning the gap. There are 13 residues in the CDR3. Germline loops: CDR1 SNHLY, CDR2 FYNNEI. This CDR3 is CASSYSSGNTIYF. The CDR3 DNA reads as TGTGCCAGCAGTTACAGCTCTGGAAACACCATATATTTT.

V usage is TRBV6-5 and J usage is TRBJ1-1, with 8 bases that match TRBD1. The CDR3 covers 15 residues. V shed 7 bases, J shed 3 bases, and the junction held 10 bases outside the gene matches. Per germline, CDR1 MNHEY and CDR2 SVGAGI. The CDR3 DNA reads as TGTGCCAGCACCCCCCGGGGACAGGTGGACACTGAAGCTTTCTTT. It encodes CASTPRGQVDTEAFF.

Here the CDR3 reads CASSTRQGSGANVLTF. The CDR3 DNA follows: TGTGCCAGCAGTACCCGACAGGGCTCTGGGGCCAACGTCCTGACTTTC. The genes are TRBV28 and TRBJ2-6; 7 nucleotides match TRBD1. The ends lost 5 bases at V and 0 bases at J; junction bases unmatched: 4. The germline V gene has CDR1 MDHEN and CDR2 SYDVKM. This CDR3 comprises 16 residues.

A remark on this clone: Other nucleotide sequences in the sample specify the same CDR3. V usage is TRBV27 and J usage is TRBJ2-7; weak D call: TRBD2 (6 bases). V lost 3 bases and J lost 1, with 7 bases in between. Germline V gene data show CDR1 as MNHEY and CDR2 as SMNVEV (reference sequence). The CDR3 sequence is 13 residues long. The chain's CDR3 is CASSFGGSYEQYF. CDR3 nucleotide sequence: TGTGCCAGCAGTTTTGGGGGGTCCTACGAGCAGTACTTC.

A single count supports this clone. Germline is not matched at one junction end, which may reflect a read error. This specimen includes other DNA sequences encoding the same CDR3. J is TRBJ1-6 and V is TRBV6-5; the match to TRBD1 covers 9 bases. Per the germline V gene, CDR1 is MNHEY and CDR2 is SVGAGI. The CDR3 runs to 15 residues. The CDR3 nucleotides are TGCGCCAGCAGTTACTCGGGACAGGGATATTCACCCCTCCACTTT. Residues: CASSYSGQGYSPLHF.

Only one count was recorded for this clone. The chain has TRBV28 and TRBJ1-1; a weak D match, TRBD1 (5 bases). The CDR3 loop spans 14 amino acids. V lost 6 bases to trimming and J lost 3 bases, with 14 bases between them. Germline V gives CDR1 MDHEN, CDR2 SYDVKM. CDR3 residues: CASSPRGMDTEAFF. The CDR3 region has the DNA TGTGCCAGCAGCCCAAGGGGAATGGACACTGAAGCTTTCTTT.

The chain has TRBV21-1 and TRBJ2-7; the table's D call TRBD2 went unverified against the DNA. TRBV21-1 corresponds to a pseudogene. The CDR3 is 17 amino acids. CDR3 sequence: CASSKIAGGPFAYEQYF. The CDR3 DNA reads TGTGCCAGCAGCAAAATAGCGGGAGGGCCCTTTGCCTACGAGCAGTACTTC.

Comment on this clone: This sample includes further DNA sequences coding for the same CDR3. The rearrangement uses TRBV6-1 and TRBJ2-1; D might be TRBD1 (6 bases). Germline CDR1 reads MNHNS; CDR2 reads SASEGT. The CDR3 consists of 15 residues. Trimming shortened V by 3 bases and J by 0 bases, and 9 bases separated the two germline ends. The CDR3 protein is CASSEQGSSYNEQFF. For the CDR3, the DNA is TGTGCCAGCAGTGAGCAGGGGAGCTCCTACAATGAGCAGTTCTTC.

CDR3 residues: CASSQVFPLSPTDTQYF. Written as DNA, the CDR3 is TGCGCCAGCAGCCAAGTCTTCCCTTTGTCCCCCACAGATACGCAGTATTTT. The J gene is TRBJ2-3, the V gene TRBV4-1; D unresolved. CDR3 length: 17 residues. Germline CDR1 reads MGHRA; CDR2 reads YSYEKL. V shed 1 base and J shed 2 bases, with 16 bases lying between them.

The chain joins TRBV30 to TRBJ1-4; the D gene is possibly TRBD1 (5 bases). Trimming left V 0 bases short and J 8 bases short, with 10 bases between. In germline, CDR1 is GTSNPN, CDR2 SVGIG (reference sequence). The CDR3 length is 13 residues. CDR3 residues: CAWSVSGGEKLFF. CDR3 bases: TGTGCCTGGAGTGTTTCTGGGGGGGAAAAACTGTTTTTT.

This sequence joins TRBV5-1 and TRBJ2-7; 8 bases are a match to TRBD1. From germline, CDR1 is SGHRS and CDR2 YFSETQ. The ends lost 4 bases at V and 7 bases at J; junction bases unmatched: 10. The CDR3 sequence is 14 residues long. The CDR3 is CASSMGQATLEQYF. The CDR3 nucleotides are TGCGCCAGCAGCATGGGACAGGCTACTTTGGAGCAGTACTTC.

This clone has only a few counts. The V and J genes are TRBV27 and TRBJ2-5; TRBD1 matches at 11 bases. The CDR3 is 15 residues long. The germline V gene has CDR1 MNHEY and CDR2 SMNVEV (reference sequence). Unmatched junction bases numbered 4, after V lost 5 bases and J lost 2 bases. CDR3 residues: CASSLRDRGQETQYF. DNA of the CDR3: TGTGCCAGCAGTCTTAGGGACAGGGGGCAAGAGACCCAGTACTTC.

This chain connects TRBV12-2 to TRBJ2-5; TRBD2 was called by the table and not checked on the DNA. TRBV12-2 has pseudogene status. The CDR3 extends over 20 amino acids. The DNA for the CDR3 is TGTGCAAGTCGCTGTAAGTCCGGGGCGGGAAGTCGGCGGTCCCAAGAGACCCAGTACTTC. Protein product: CASRCKSGAGSRRSQETQYF.

The genes are TRBV7-9 and TRBJ2-2; 8 positions match TRBD2. The CDR3 is 19 residues long. Germline CDR1 is SEHNR and CDR2 is FQNEAQ (reference sequence). V was pared by 3 bases and J by 8 bases, with 20 bases of the junction left unmatched. The CDR3 here is CASSLVSRAGDIILGELFF. DNA for the CDR3: TGTGCCAGCAGCTTGGTTTCCCGAGCGGGAGATATAATTTTGGGGGAGCTGTTTTTT.